Below are 31 T cell receptor beta chains sequenced from a single sample in a study of T-cell reconstitution after alpha-beta-depleted transplantation in children. Unique molecular identifiers were incorporated into the prepared TCRbeta library. TCRdb recomputed calls from the PCR reads with MiXCR, one row per CDR3 protein. The sample yields fewer than 1 million distinct CDR3 sequences, about 15% seen once. Sample: PBMCs, mostly from graft donor cells, taken 360 days after TCRalphabeta/CD19-depleted stem cell transplant. The receptors here all came from a male patient under 18 who had a stem cell transplant for acute lymphoblastic leukemia, so the T cells may come from the graft donor.

This clonotype was detected many times. This chain connects TRBV18 to TRBJ2-3; D call uncertain. Germline CDR1 is KGHSH and CDR2 is LQKENI. The CDR3 runs to 14 residues. Between the trimmed V and J ends, which lost 3 bases and 0 bases, there was a span of 7 bases. CDR3 protein: CASSPPSSTDTQYF. The CDR3, as DNA: TGTGCCAGCTCACCCCCTTCAAGCACAGATACGCAGTATTTT.

There are a few counts of this clonotype. The J gene is TRBJ2-3, the V gene TRBV20-1; TRBD2 matches at 10 bases. The CDR3 runs to 13 residues. The germline V gene encodes CDR1 DFQATT and CDR2 SNEGSKA (reference sequence). V lost 7 bases and J lost 5; bases outside the gene matches: 6. CDR3 bases: TGCAGTGATGCTCGACTAGCGGGAGATACGCAGTATTTT. Its translation is CSDARLAGDTQYF.

This clonotype was detected many times. This chain links TRBV14 with TRBJ2-5; no reliable D call. CDR3 length: 12 amino acids. Trimming cost V 3 bases and J 5 bases, with 7 bases left between them. Germline V gene sequence: CDR1 SGHDN, CDR2 FVKESK. In DNA form, the CDR3 reads TGTGCCAGCAGCCAGTGGCGGGAGACCCAGTACTTC. It translates to CASSQWRETQYF.

The chain recombines TRBV6-5 with TRBJ2-2, with unresolved D. Germline loops: CDR1 MNHEY, CDR2 SVGAGI. This CDR3 spans 13 amino acids. Trimming cost V 1 base and J 7 bases, with 7 bases left between them. CDR3 sequence reads: CASSYLSVGELFF. The CDR3 coding sequence is TGTGCCAGCAGTTACTTGAGTGTCGGGGAGCTGTTTTTT.

The chain joins TRBV4-1 to TRBJ2-7; D not resolved. There are 12 residues in the CDR3. Germline-derived CDR1 and CDR2 are MGHRA and YSYEKL. The V end lost 3 bases, the J end lost 6 bases, and 9 bases lay between the germline ends. CDR3 sequence (DNA): TGCGCCAGCAGCCAGGGTGACCGCGAGCAGTACTTC. Its translation is CASSQGDREQYF.

This clonotype was counted only a few times. The rearrangement joins TRBV6-5 to TRBJ2-7; possibly TRBD1 or TRBD2 for D (5 bases each). Per germline, CDR1 MNHEY and CDR2 SVGAGI. This CDR3 has 15 residues. Deletions cut 0 bases from V and 0 bases from J, with 9 bases between. CDR3 nucleotide sequence: TGTGCCAGCAGTTACTCGAGGGGTTACTCCTACGAGCAGTACTTC. This encodes CASSYSRGYSYEQYF.

This clonotype was detected ten times or more. The gene calls are TRBV5-1 and TRBJ2-7, with D possibly TRBD2 on 5 matching bases. The CDR3 has 14 amino acids. Trimming stripped 4 bases from V and 5 bases from J, with 16 bases between. In germline, CDR1 is SGHRS, CDR2 YFSETQ. In DNA, the CDR3 is TGCGCCAGCAGCCCATCAGCGGCAGTTCACGAGCAGTACTTC. It translates to CASSPSAAVHEQYF.

The table lists this clonotype with a few counts. This chain joins TRBV5-1 and TRBJ2-4; 8 nucleotides agree with TRBD2. Per the germline V gene, CDR1 is SGHRS and CDR2 is YFSETQ. This CDR3 has 15 amino acids. Trimming removed 4 bases from V and 6 bases from J; junction bases left unmatched: 9. CDR3 in amino acids: CASSPEGLDPNIQYF. The DNA for the CDR3 is TGCGCCAGCAGCCCGGAGGGACTAGACCCAAACATTCAGTACTTC. The full variable domain, with the rest looked up from reference TRBV5-1 and TRBJ2-4, is KAGVTQTPRYLIKTRGQQVTLSCSPISGHRSVSWYQQTPGQGLQFLFEYFSETQRNKGNFPGRFSGRQFSNSRSEMNVSTLELGDSALYLCASSPEGLDPNIQYFGAGTRLSVL.

This chain joins TRBV7-6 and TRBJ2-2; the D gene is possibly TRBD1 (6 bases). Germline lookup yields CDR1 SGHVS and CDR2 FNYEAQ. The V gene lost 2 bases and the J gene lost 5 bases, with 21 bases spanning the gap. The CDR3 loop spans 18 amino acids. The CDR3 nucleotides read TGTGCCAGCAGCTTATATCGTGCAGACTTAAGGGGGACCGGGGAGCTGTTTTTT. Amino acid sequence: CASSLYRADLRGTGELFF.

Note on this clonotype: One end of the junction fails to match germline, which may point to a read error. This rearrangement joins TRBV24-1 to TRBJ2-5; weak D call: TRBD1 (6 bases). CDR1 is KGHDR and CDR2 is SFDVKD in the germline V gene. This CDR3 has 15 amino acids. This chain's CDR3 is CGASYPRQVQDTQYF. The CDR3 DNA reads TGTGGCGCCAGTTATCCGCGACAGGTCCAAGATACCCAGTACTTC.

V is TRBV6-1 and J is TRBJ1-2; D gene ambiguous. CDR1 and CDR2 from the germline V gene are MNHNS and SASEGT. V lost 6 bases and J lost 10, with 15 bases in between. This CDR3 has 12 residues. The CDR3 loop reads CASRLDPKDYTF. For the CDR3, the DNA is TGTGCCAGCAGGTTGGACCCAAAGGACTACACCTTC.

The chain links TRBV2 to TRBJ2-5, with D possibly matching TRBD1 (5 bases). The CDR3 is 14 residues long. The V end lost 6 bases, the J end lost 1 base, and 12 bases lay between the germline ends. Looked up from germline, CDR1 is SNHLY and CDR2 is FYNNEI. The CDR3 nucleotides are TGTGCCAGCAGGAGAACAGGCCCCCAAGAGACCCAGTACTTC. It encodes CASRRTGPQETQYF.

This chain connects TRBV13 to TRBJ2-5; 7 bases line up with TRBD1. The V segment lost 5 bases and the J segment 3 bases; nucleotides outside the gene matches: 9. Germline CDR1 PRHDT, CDR2 FYEKMQ (reference sequence). The CDR3 sequence is 15 residues long. As DNA, the CDR3 is TGTGCCAGCAGCGACAGGGATTTACCGAAAGAGACCCAGTACTTC. This translates into CASSDRDLPKETQYF. Drawing the rest from reference TRBV13 and TRBJ2-5, the complete variable domain is AAGVIQSPRHLIKEKRETATLKCYPIPRHDTVYWYQQGPGQDPQFLISFYEKMQSDKGSIPDRFSAQQFSDYHSELNMSSLELGDSALYFCASSDRDLPKETQYFGPGTRLLVL.

J is TRBJ2-1 and V is TRBV27; 10 bases are a match to TRBD1. This CDR3 region has 19 residues. J was trimmed by 4 bases and V by 1 base; bases with no gene match: 13. Germline CDR1 reads MNHEY; CDR2 reads SMNVEV (reference sequence). The CDR3, as DNA: TGTGCCAGCAGTTTATTCGGGACAGGGGTAGCGGGAAGTTACAATGAGCAGTTCTTC. As protein: CASSLFGTGVAGSYNEQFF.

In its sample, this clonotype was seen a few times. The J gene is TRBJ2-1, the V gene TRBV7-3, with 10 bases identical to TRBD2. V gave up 4 bases and J gave up 7 bases; unmatched junction bases: 10. Germline-derived CDR1 and CDR2 are SGHTA and FQGTGA. This CDR3 has 16 residues. CDR3 in DNA: TGTGCCAGCAGCTCTCCCCCTAGCGGGAGCCTAAATGAGCAGTTCTTC. Amino acids: CASSSPPSGSLNEQFF.

This clonotype was detected only a few times. This chain connects TRBV5-1 to TRBJ2-3; 8 bases are a match to TRBD1. With 2 bases clipped from V and 2 bases from J, the junction kept 7 bases outside the gene matches. The germline V gene has CDR1 SGHRS and CDR2 YFSETQ. This CDR3 contains 16 residues. CDR3 amino acids: CASSLQGVPITDTQYF. CDR3 DNA: TGCGCCAGCAGCTTACAGGGGGTGCCGATCACAGATACGCAGTATTTT.

This clonotype was counted at least ten times. This chain links TRBV10-3 with TRBJ1-1, with 7 bases lining up with TRBD1. Trimming took 1 base from V and 11 from J; bases not matched to a gene: 7. Germline lookup yields CDR1 ENHRY and CDR2 SYGVKD. This CDR3 region has 13 residues. DNA of the CDR3: TGTGCCATCAGTGAGTGGAACAGGGGCCCGGCTTTCTTT. This sequence encodes CAISEWNRGPAFF.

This clonotype was counted only a few times. The chain has TRBV24-1 and TRBJ1-2; TRBD1 agrees at 9 bases. J was trimmed by 6 bases and V by 10 bases; bases with no gene match: 17. Germline CDR1 KGHDR, CDR2 SFDVKD. The CDR3 has 16 amino acids. The CDR3 protein is CATLFGTGSFTDGYTF. The CDR3 DNA follows: TGTGCCACTTTATTTGGGACAGGGTCTTTCACCGATGGCTACACCTTC.

This chain uses TRBV12-3 or TRBV12-4 with TRBJ2-7; the D gene is possibly TRBD2 (5 bases). Trimming removed 6 bases at V and 4 bases at J, with 19 bases between. This CDR3 comprises 15 residues. CDR3 nucleotide sequence: TGTGCCAGCAGCAATTTAGCGCAAACTAGATACGAGCAGTACTTC. This encodes CASSNLAQTRYEQYF.

V usage is TRBV7-8 and J usage is TRBJ2-7, with 9 bases identical to TRBD2. Looked up from germline, CDR1 is SGHVS and CDR2 is FQNEAQ. V shed 5 bases and J 3 bases; nucleotides not matched to a gene: 11. The CDR3 length is 16 residues. The CDR3 reads CASSPLTSGTYYEQYF. CDR3 nucleotides: TGTGCCAGCAGCCCCCTGACTAGCGGAACTTACTACGAGCAGTACTTC.

There are a few counts of this clonotype. The chain links TRBV5-1 to TRBJ2-7; tentatively, D is TRBD1 (6 bases). Germline V gene sequence: CDR1 SGHRS, CDR2 YFSETQ. This CDR3 is 13 amino acids long. CDR3 nucleotides: TGCGCGTCGTTGGACAGCCTCTCCTACGAGCAGTACTTC. This translates into CASLDSLSYEQYF. The full variable domain, completed using reference TRBV5-1 and TRBJ2-7, is KAGVTQTPRYLIKTRGQQVTLSCSPISGHRSVSWYQQTPGQGLQFLFEYFSETQRNKGNFPGRFSGRQFSNSRSEMNVSTLELGDSALYLCASLDSLSYEQYFGPGTRLTVT.

The chain joins TRBV7-3 to TRBJ2-1; TRBD2 agrees at 7 bases. Germline lookup yields CDR1 SGHTA and CDR2 FQGTGA. Trimming cost V 5 bases and J 8 bases; bases outside gene matches: 18. The CDR3 runs to 17 residues. Written as DNA, the CDR3 is TGTGCCAGCAGCCCCCGGGCGGCGGGAGTTGCCCAATATGAGCAGTTCTTC. As protein: CASSPRAAGVAQYEQFF.

The sample holds a few counts of this clonotype. This chain joins TRBV3-1 and TRBJ2-7; 7 positions match TRBD1. The CDR3 is made up of 16 amino acids. Germline V lookup: CDR1 LGHDT, CDR2 YNNKEL (reference sequence). J lost 3 bases, V lost 4 bases, and 12 bases had no gene match. CDR3 in DNA: TGTGCCAGCAGCCCACTTGCAGGGACAGCATACTACGAGCAGTACTTC. It translates to CASSPLAGTAYYEQYF.

A few counts support this clonotype. The DNA for the CDR3 is TGCGCCAGCAGCCCCGGGTCCTGGACTAGCGGGAGGGCCCACGAGCAGTACTTC. It codes for CASSPGSWTSGRAHEQYF. V gene TRBV5-1 combines with J gene TRBJ2-7; 15 nucleotides match TRBD2. The CDR3 sequence is 18 residues long. Germline trimming cut 4 bases from V and 5 bases from J; bases unmatched to any gene: 13. Germline V gene lookup returns CDR1 SGHRS and CDR2 YFSETQ.

The chain joins TRBV5-1 to TRBJ2-1, with D perhaps TRBD2 (5 bases). Germline V gene data show CDR1 as SGHRS and CDR2 as YFSETQ. The CDR3 extends over 15 amino acids. Trimming cost V 1 base and J 5 bases, with 13 bases left between them. As DNA, the CDR3 is TGCGCCAGCAGCTTGCCGAGACTACCTAACAATGAGCAGTTCTTC. Protein: CASSLPRLPNNEQFF.

V gene TRBV24-1 combines with J gene TRBJ2-1, with 8 nucleotides matching TRBD2. The junction had 6 bases not matched to a gene; V was cut back by 0 bases and J by 6 bases. Germline V gene data show CDR1 as KGHDR and CDR2 as SFDVKD. The CDR3 contains 16 residues. CDR3 DNA sequence: TGTGCCACCAGTGATTTGTACACTAGCGGACTCAATGAGCAGTTCTTC. Translated, it gives CATSDLYTSGLNEQFF.

This clonotype has a handful of counts. This chain joins TRBV20-1 and TRBJ2-5, with unresolved D. V gave up 0 bases and J gave up 6 bases, with 14 bases separating them. From germline, CDR1 is DFQATT and CDR2 SNEGSKA (reference sequence). The CDR3 sequence is 14 residues long. The CDR3 coding sequence is TGCAGTGCTAGAGATCTAGGCATCAGAAAGACCCAGTACTTC. It encodes CSARDLGIRKTQYF.

This clonotype was seen at least ten times. The V and J genes are TRBV4-2 and TRBJ2-5; D may be TRBD1 (6 bases). The germline gives CDR1 LGHNA, CDR2 YNFKEQ. The ends were cut back, 1 base at V and 9 bases at J, with 15 bases in the middle. The CDR3 contains 14 residues. CDR3: CASSQAPFRGSQYF. The CDR3 nucleotides read TGTGCCAGCAGCCAAGCTCCCTTCAGGGGCTCCCAGTACTTC.

J is TRBJ2-2 and V is TRBV15; TRBD2 might be the D (6 bases). The CDR3 is 15 residues long. Trimming stripped 7 bases from V and 4 bases from J, with 16 bases between. The germline V gene encodes CDR1 LNHNV and CDR2 YYDKDF (reference sequence). In DNA, the CDR3 is TGTGCCACCAAGGAGGGCCGCCTGGGCACCGGGGAGCTGTTTTTT. Its translation: CATKEGRLGTGELFF.

The rearrangement links TRBV5-1 to TRBJ2-6; D remains unclear. CDR3 size: 15 residues. V lost 4 bases, J lost 0 bases, and 8 bases lay in between. CDR1 is SGHRS, CDR2 YFSETQ, per germline. The CDR3: CASSPMISGANVLTF. DNA of the CDR3: TGCGCCAGCAGCCCAATGATCTCTGGGGCCAACGTCCTGACTTTC.

In its sample, this clonotype was seen a few times. The chain uses TRBV7-9 and TRBJ2-5; 7 bases are shared with TRBD2. Germline-derived CDR1 and CDR2 are SEHNR and FQNEAQ (reference sequence). Trimming at V came to 6 bases and at J to 5 bases, leaving 18 bases not matched to a gene. The length of the CDR3 is 17 residues. The CDR3 region is CASRDGLRDYELETQYF. CDR3 sequence (DNA): TGTGCCAGCAGGGACGGTTTACGGGACTACGAGTTGGAGACCCAGTACTTC.